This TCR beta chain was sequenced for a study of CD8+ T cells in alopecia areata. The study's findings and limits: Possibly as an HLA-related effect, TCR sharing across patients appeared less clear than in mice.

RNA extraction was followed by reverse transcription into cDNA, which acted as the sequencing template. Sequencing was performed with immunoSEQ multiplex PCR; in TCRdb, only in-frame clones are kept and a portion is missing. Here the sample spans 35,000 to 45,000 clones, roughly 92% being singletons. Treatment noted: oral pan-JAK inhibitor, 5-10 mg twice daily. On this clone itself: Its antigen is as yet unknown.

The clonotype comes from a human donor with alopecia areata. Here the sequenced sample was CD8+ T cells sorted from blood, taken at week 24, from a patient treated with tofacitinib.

The CDR3 DNA sequence: TGTGCCAGTAGTATCGTCGGGGAGAGTCAGCCCCAGCATTTT. This gives the protein CASSIVGESQPQHF. The chain couples TRBV19 to TRBJ1-5; D is ambiguous. CDR1 is LNHDA and CDR2 is SQIVND in the germline V gene (reference sequence). The CDR3 is 14 amino acids. V lost 3 bases and J lost 6, with 12 bases in between.